Listed below are T cell receptor beta chains from one sample, sequenced in a study of neurological immune-mediated disorders. TCRdb re-called the 5' RACE reads through MiXCR, storing one row per CDR3 protein. The table lists 65,000 to 70,000 distinct CDR3 sequences, approximately 4.1% of them singletons. Input material: PBMCs. Source of these receptors: a man aged 25-45 years with multiple sclerosis. The CDR3 runs from the conserved cysteine through the conserved F or W. A D gene is named only where the DNA matches it firmly. Clone size is stated in some rows and not others, as once, few, many or a class when expanded.

clone_size	j_call	d_call	v_call	cdr3_nt	cdr3_aa
many	TRBJ2-6	-	TRBV7-9	TGTGCCAGCAGCTTAGGCGAGGTCGCTGGGGCCAACGTCCTGACTTTC	CASSLGEVAGANVLTF
many	TRBJ1-6	-	TRBV12-3/TRBV12-4	TGTGCCAGCAGTTTGAACAGGGAGTATAATTCACCCCTCCACTTT	CASSLNREYNSPLHF
many	TRBJ2-5	-	TRBV12-3/TRBV12-4	TGTGCCAGCAGCGAACCGGGCCGCCAAGAGACCCAGTACTTC	CASSEPGRQETQYF
few	TRBJ1-6	-	TRBV7-8	TGTGCCAGCAGCCTCCATTCGGGCGCGGACAGTTCACCCCTCAACTTT	CASSLHSGADSSPLNF
many	TRBJ2-6	-	TRBV5-5	TGTGCCAGCAGCCCGGGCTCTGGGGCCAACGTCCTGACTTTC	CASSPGSGANVLTF
few	TRBJ2-7	-	TRBV29-1	TGCAGTCCTCCGACAGGCGACGAGCAGTACTTC	CSPPTGDEQYF
many	TRBJ2-3	-	TRBV7-8	TGTGCCAGCAGATTGGGGGCTAGCACAGATACGCAGTATTTT	CASRLGASTDTQYF
-	TRBJ2-3	-	TRBV5-1	TGCGCCAGCAGCTTGGTAGCAACCACAGATACGCAGTATTTT	CASSLVATTDTQYF
many	TRBJ2-4	-	TRBV7-2	TGTGCCAGCAGCTTTGACGCTTTAGCCGTCGACATTCAGTACTTC	CASSFDALAVDIQYF
many	TRBJ2-3	TRBD1	TRBV27	TGTGCCAGCACGCGAGGAGGACAGGGATTAGATACGCAGTATTTT	CASTRGGQGLDTQYF
-	TRBJ2-5	TRBD1	TRBV5-1	TGCGCCAGCGCGAATTTGACAGGGGGCCACCAAGAGACCCAGTACTTC	CASANLTGGHQETQYF
medium-sized	TRBJ2-2	TRBD1	TRBV20-1	TGCAGTGCTAGAGCAGGACAGGGAGACACCGGGGAGCTGTTTTTT	CSARAGQGDTGELFF
many	TRBJ1-5	-	TRBV5-1	TGCGCCAGCAGCTTGTTTTGGGGGCCTCAGCCCCAGCATTTT	CASSLFWGPQPQHF
many	TRBJ1-5	-	TRBV4-3	TGCGCCAGCAGCCAAGATTGGCAGAGAAATCAGCCCCAGCATTTT	CASSQDWQRNQPQHF
few	TRBJ2-2	TRBD1	TRBV5-1	TGCGCCAGCAGCTCGGGACAGCCGAACACCGGGGAGCTGTTTTTT	CASSSGQPNTGELFF
many	TRBJ2-2	-	TRBV12-3/TRBV12-4	TGTGCCACCCCCCCCGGCAGGGTGAACACCGGGGAGCTGTTTTTT	CATPPGRVNTGELFF
many	TRBJ2-3	TRBD1	TRBV11-2	TGTGCCAGCAGCTTCGGACAGGCTAGCACAGATACGCAGTATTTT	CASSFGQASTDTQYF
many	TRBJ2-6	-	TRBV10-3	TGTGCCATCAGTGACTCTACGGATTCTGGGGCCAACGTCCTGACTTTC	CAISDSTDSGANVLTF
many	TRBJ1-5	TRBD1	TRBV4-1	TGCGCCAGCAGCCAAGATCGGAGGGGGCGAAGCAATCAGCCCCAGCATTTT	CASSQDRRGRSNQPQHF
many	TRBJ2-7	TRBD1	TRBV15	TGTGCCACCAGCACCCGATTGACAGGGGACGAGCAGTACTTC	CATSTRLTGDEQYF
many	TRBJ2-5	-	TRBV20-1	TGCAGTGCTAGAGCTCGGACCCTAAAGACCCAGTACTTC	CSARARTLKTQYF
many	TRBJ1-2	TRBD1	TRBV12-3/TRBV12-4	TGTGCCAGCAGTTTAGGCCGGGACAGAAAAGACTATGGCTACACCTTC	CASSLGRDRKDYGYTF
many	TRBJ1-4	TRBD1	TRBV27	TGTGCCAGCAGTTTATCAACAGGGGGCCTAACTACAACTAATGAAAAACTGTTTTTT	CASSLSTGGLTTTNEKLFF
many	TRBJ1-5	-	TRBV7-9	TGTGCCAGCAGCTTAGCGGATCAGCCCCAGCATTTT	CASSLADQPQHF
-	TRBJ2-5	-	TRBV5-5	TGTGCCAGCAGTCTCGTCCGGGAAGAGACCCAGTACTTC	CASSLVREETQYF
many	TRBJ2-3	-	TRBV10-3	TGTGCCATCAGTGAATCGAGGTCGGATACGCAGTATTTT	CAISESRSDTQYF
many	TRBJ1-2	-	TRBV5-8	TGTGCCAGCAGCCAAGTCGAGGGGGAGGCTAACTATGGCTACACCTTC	CASSQVEGEANYGYTF
few	TRBJ2-7	-	TRBV5-1	TGCGCCAGCAACCGGGAATCAGCCTACGAGCAGTACTTC	CASNRESAYEQYF
many	TRBJ2-1	TRBD2	TRBV6-5	TGTGCCAGCAGTCAGTCGCCGGGACTAGCGGGGGGGCGGTCTTTGTACAATGAGCAGTTCTTC	CASSQSPGLAGGRSLYNEQFF
many	TRBJ1-2	TRBD1	TRBV23-1	TGCGCCAGCAGTCAGCAGACAGGGAGGCCTAACTATGGCTACACCTTC	CASSQQTGRPNYGYTF
many	TRBJ2-7	-	TRBV20-1	TGCAGTGCTAGAGATACAATACAGGGATGGCTGGGCTCCGAGCAGTACTTC	CSARDTIQGWLGSEQYF
many	TRBJ2-7	TRBD1	TRBV5-6	TGTGCCAGCAGCTCCACAGGGGCCCTGGGCGAGCAGTACTTC	CASSSTGALGEQYF
many	TRBJ1-6	-	TRBV5-5	TGTGCCAGCAGCACCGGGACATGGAATTCACCCCTCCACTTT	CASSTGTWNSPLHF
many	TRBJ2-5	-	TRBV5-1	TGCGCCAGCAGCTCACGAGGGTTCCCACAAGAGACCCAGTACTTC	CASSSRGFPQETQYF
many	TRBJ1-2	-	TRBV4-3	TGCGCCAGCAGCCAAGACGCGCGGACACAGGGCTTGAGCTACACCTTC	CASSQDARTQGLSYTF
many	TRBJ2-5	TRBD1	TRBV15	TGTGCCACCAGTTTGGTAGGGGGCGGAGAGACCCAGTACTTC	CATSLVGGGETQYF
many	TRBJ2-5	TRBD1	TRBV6-1	TGTGCCAGCAGGAAGGACAGGGTGGTTGAAGGGGAGACCCAGTACTTC	CASRKDRVVEGETQYF
many	TRBJ1-1	-	TRBV29-1	TGCAGCGGCAGTATCATGAACACTGAAGCTTTCTTT	CSGSIMNTEAFF
many	TRBJ2-1	-	TRBV5-6	TGTGCCAGCAGCGCTGGGGACTACAATGAGCAGTTCTTC	CASSAGDYNEQFF
-	TRBJ2-3	-	TRBV3-1	TGTGCCAGCCAATTTGTAAGAGATACGCAGTATTTT	CASQFVRDTQYF
-	TRBJ2-7	-	TRBV2	TGTGCCAGCAGTTCTATGTCCTACGAGCAGTACTTC	CASSSMSYEQYF
many	TRBJ2-7	TRBD1	TRBV20-1	TGCAGTGCCCGATCACCCCAGGGGGCGATCTACGAGCAGTACTTC	CSARSPQGAIYEQYF
many	TRBJ2-1	-	TRBV5-4	TGTGCCAGCAACCCGTCCTTGGGGGCCAATGAGCAGTTCTTC	CASNPSLGANEQFF
many	TRBJ2-2	TRBD2	TRBV20-1	TGCAGTGCTAGAGCAGCGGGGTCGAACACCGGGGAGCTGTTTTTT	CSARAAGSNTGELFF
many	TRBJ1-2	-	TRBV20-1	TGCAGTGCTAGGGCAGGGGAGGCCTATGGCTACACCTTC	CSARAGEAYGYTF
many	TRBJ1-2	-	TRBV5-1	TGCGCCAGCAGCCCCGAGGGGGACTATGGCTACACCTTC	CASSPEGDYGYTF
many	TRBJ1-6	TRBD1	TRBV29-1	TGCAGCGTTGCGGACAGGGACAATTCACCCCTCCACTTT	CSVADRDNSPLHF
many	TRBJ2-3	TRBD1	TRBV12-3/TRBV12-4	TGTGCCAGCACCCTTCACGACAGGGTTGGGATGCAGTATTTT	CASTLHDRVGMQYF
many	TRBJ2-3	TRBD2	TRBV7-6	TGTGCCAGCAGCGAGGGTGGGCGGACTAGCGGCACAGATACGCAGTATTTT	CASSEGGRTSGTDTQYF
many	TRBJ2-5	TRBD1	TRBV5-1	TGCGCCAGCAGCCCTAACAGGGGTCGGGAGACCCAGTACTTC	CASSPNRGRETQYF
many	TRBJ2-7	TRBD1	TRBV10-3	TGTGCCATCAGCCCGACAGGGGCCCTTGAGCAGTACTTC	CAISPTGALEQYF
many	TRBJ2-1	-	TRBV5-1	TGCGCCAGCAGCTTGCGCTGGGAGCAGTTCTTC	CASSLRWEQFF